The T cell receptor (beta chain) under discussion was sequenced for a study of blood T cell repertoires in COVID-19. At the level of the study: Acute-phase and convalescent COVID-19 samples originated in the United States, Italy and Spain. Nucleic acid was either cDNA or gDNA, and it came from T cells, B-cell-depleted T cells, or PBMCs.

In the original workflow: Reference gene primer amplification in the assay estimated nucleated cell counts. TCRdb's table, derived via immunoSEQ multiplex PCR, lists solely in-frame clones and lacks some. For V, J and clone size, that table is used; D and trimming come from the DNA. In the table there are approximately 21,000 clones, around 82% of which are singletons. This clone is a singleton in its sample. The receptor's source is a human donor in a cohort sampled during active COVID-19. Material: peripheral blood.

CDR3: CASSGQALSAGYTF. CDR3 coding DNA: TGTGCCAGCAGCGGACAGGCCCTCAGTGCAGGCTACACCTTC. V gene TRBV11-3 combines with J gene TRBJ1-2; TRBD1 matches 7 bases. V lost 5 bases to trimming and J lost 8 bases; unmatched junction nucleotides: 11. The CDR3 sequence is 14 residues long. The germline CDR1 and CDR2 sequences are SGHNT and YENEEA. The full variable domain, its missing parts supplied by reference TRBV11-3 and TRBJ1-2, is EAGVVQSPRYKIIEKKQPVAFWCNPISGHNTLYWYLQNLGQGPELLIRYENEEAVDDSQLPKDRFSAERLKGVDSTLKIQPAELGDSAVYLCASSGQALSAGYTFGSGTRLTVV.